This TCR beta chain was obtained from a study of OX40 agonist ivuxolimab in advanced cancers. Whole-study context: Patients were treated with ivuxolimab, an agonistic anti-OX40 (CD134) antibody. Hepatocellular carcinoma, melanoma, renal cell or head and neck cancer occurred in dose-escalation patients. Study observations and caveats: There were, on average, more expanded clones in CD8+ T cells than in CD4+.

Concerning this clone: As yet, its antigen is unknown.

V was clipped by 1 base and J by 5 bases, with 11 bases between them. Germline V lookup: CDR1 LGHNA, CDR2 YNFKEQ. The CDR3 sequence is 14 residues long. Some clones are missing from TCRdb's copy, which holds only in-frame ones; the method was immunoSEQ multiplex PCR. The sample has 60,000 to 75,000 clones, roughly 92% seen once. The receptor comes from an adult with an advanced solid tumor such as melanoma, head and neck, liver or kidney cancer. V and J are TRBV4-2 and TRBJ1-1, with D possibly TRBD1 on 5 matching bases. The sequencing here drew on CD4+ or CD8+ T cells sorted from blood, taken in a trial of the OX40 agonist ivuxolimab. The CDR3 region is CASSQVQGGTEAFF. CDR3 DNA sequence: TGTGCCAGCAGCCAAGTTCAGGGTGGGACTGAAGCTTTCTTT.